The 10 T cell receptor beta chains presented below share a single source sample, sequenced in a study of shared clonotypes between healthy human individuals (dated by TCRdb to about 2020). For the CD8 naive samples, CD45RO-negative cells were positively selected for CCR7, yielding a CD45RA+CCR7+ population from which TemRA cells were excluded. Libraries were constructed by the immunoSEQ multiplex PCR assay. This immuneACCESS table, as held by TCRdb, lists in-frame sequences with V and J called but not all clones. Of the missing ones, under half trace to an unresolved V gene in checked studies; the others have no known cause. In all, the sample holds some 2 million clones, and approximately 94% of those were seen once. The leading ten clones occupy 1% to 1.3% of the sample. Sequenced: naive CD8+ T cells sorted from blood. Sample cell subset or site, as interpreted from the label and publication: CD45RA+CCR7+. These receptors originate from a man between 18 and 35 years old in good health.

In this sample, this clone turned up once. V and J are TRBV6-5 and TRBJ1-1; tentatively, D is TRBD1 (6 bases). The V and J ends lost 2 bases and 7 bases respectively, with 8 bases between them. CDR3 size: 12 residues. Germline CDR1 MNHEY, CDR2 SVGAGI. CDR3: CASSYGRGEAFF. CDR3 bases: TGTGCCAGCAGTTACGGCAGGGGTGAAGCTTTCTTT.

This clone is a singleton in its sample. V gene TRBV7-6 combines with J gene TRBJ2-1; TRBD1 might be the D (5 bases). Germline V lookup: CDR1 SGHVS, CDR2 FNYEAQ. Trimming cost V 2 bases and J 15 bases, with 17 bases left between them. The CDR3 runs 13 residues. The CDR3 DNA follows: TGTGCCAGCAGCTTATTGGGGCCAGGGCCATGGTTCTTC. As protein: CASSLLGPGPWFF.

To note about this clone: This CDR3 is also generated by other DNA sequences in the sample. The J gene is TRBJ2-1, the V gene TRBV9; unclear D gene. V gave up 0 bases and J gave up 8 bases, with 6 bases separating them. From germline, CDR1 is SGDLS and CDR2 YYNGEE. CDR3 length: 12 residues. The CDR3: CASSVGGDEQFF. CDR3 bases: TGTGCCAGCAGCGTAGGTGGAGATGAGCAGTTCTTC.

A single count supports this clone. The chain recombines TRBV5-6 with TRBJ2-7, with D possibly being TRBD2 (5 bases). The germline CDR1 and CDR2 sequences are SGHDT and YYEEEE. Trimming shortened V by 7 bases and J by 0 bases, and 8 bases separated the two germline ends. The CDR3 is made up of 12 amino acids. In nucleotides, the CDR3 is TGTGCCAGCGAGGGCGGCTCCTACGAGCAGTACTTC. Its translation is CASEGGSYEQYF.

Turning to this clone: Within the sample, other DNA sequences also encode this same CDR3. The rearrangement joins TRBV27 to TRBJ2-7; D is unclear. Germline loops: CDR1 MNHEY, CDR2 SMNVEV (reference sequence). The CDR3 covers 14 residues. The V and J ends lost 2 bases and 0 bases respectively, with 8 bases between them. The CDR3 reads CASSLSSSSYEQYF. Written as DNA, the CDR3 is TGTGCCAGCAGTTTAAGTAGCAGCTCCTACGAGCAGTACTTC.

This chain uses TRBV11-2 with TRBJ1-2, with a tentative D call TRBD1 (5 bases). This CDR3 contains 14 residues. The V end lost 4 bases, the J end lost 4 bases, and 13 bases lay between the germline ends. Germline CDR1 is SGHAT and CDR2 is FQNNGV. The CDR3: CASSWGNEAYGYTF. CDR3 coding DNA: TGTGCCAGCAGCTGGGGGAACGAGGCCTATGGCTACACCTTC. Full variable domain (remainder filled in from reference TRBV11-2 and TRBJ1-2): EAGVAQSPRYKIIEKRQSVAFWCNPISGHATLYWYQQILGQGPKLLIQFQNNGVVDDSQLPKDRFSAERLKGVDSTLKIQPAKLEDSAVYLCASSWGNEAYGYTFGSGTRLTVV.

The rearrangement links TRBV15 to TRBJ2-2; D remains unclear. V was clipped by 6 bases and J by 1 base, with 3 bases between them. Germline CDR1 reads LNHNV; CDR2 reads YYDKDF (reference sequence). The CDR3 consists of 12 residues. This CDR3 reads CATSLNTGELFF. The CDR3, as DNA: TGTGCCACCAGTTTGAACACCGGGGAGCTGTTTTTT.

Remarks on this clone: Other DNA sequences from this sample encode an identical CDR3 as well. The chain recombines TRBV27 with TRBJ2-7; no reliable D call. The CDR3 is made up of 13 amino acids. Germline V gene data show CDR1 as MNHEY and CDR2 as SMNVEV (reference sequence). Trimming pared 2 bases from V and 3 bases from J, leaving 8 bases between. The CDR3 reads CASSLGVGYEQYF. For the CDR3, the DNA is TGTGCCAGCAGTTTAGGGGTAGGCTACGAGCAGTACTTC.

CDR3 in amino acids: CASSRGLSTGELFF. Here the CDR3 DNA reads TGTGCCAGCAGCCGGGGGCTGAGTACCGGGGAGCTGTTTTTT. This chain uses TRBV5-6 with TRBJ2-2, with D tentatively TRBD1 or TRBD2 (6 bases each). The CDR3 loop spans 14 amino acids. V lost 4 bases, J lost 5 bases, and 12 bases lay in between. Germline CDR1 SGHDT, CDR2 YYEEEE. The whole variable domain, remainder taken from reference TRBV5-6 and TRBJ2-2, is DAGVTQSPTHLIKTRGQQVTLRCSPKSGHDTVSWYQQALGQGPQFIFQYYEEEERQRGNFPDRFSGHQFPNYSSELNVNALLLGDSALYLCASSRGLSTGELFFGEGSRLTVL.

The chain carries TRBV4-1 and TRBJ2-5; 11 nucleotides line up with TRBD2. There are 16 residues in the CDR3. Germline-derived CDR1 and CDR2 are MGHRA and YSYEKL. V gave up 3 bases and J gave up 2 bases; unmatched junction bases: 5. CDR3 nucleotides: TGCGCCAGCAGCCAGGGGGGACTAGCGGCACAAGAGACCCAGTACTTC. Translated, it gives CASSQGGLAAQETQYF.